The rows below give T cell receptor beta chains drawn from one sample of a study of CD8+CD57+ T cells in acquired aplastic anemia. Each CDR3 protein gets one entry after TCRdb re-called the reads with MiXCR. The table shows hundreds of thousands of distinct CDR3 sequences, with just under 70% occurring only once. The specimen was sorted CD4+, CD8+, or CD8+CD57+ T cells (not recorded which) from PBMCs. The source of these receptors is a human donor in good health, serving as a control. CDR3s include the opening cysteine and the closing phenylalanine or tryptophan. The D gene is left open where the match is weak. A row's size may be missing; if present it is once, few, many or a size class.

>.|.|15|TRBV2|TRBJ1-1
CASSRQGGITSEPFF
TGTGCCAGCAGCCGGCAGGGAGGTATCACCTCTGAGCCTTTCTTT
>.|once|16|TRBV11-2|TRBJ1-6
CASSHTPRAANSPLHF
TGCGCCAGCAGCCATACGCCCCGTGCGGCAAATTCACCCCTCCACTTT
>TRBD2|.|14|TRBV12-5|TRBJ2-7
CASALSGLVYEQYF
TGTGCTAGTGCCTTGTCGGGACTAGTCTACGAGCAGTACTTC
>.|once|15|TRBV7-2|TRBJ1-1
CASSSSGTVNTPLFF
TGTGCCAGCAGCTCATCCGGGACGGTGAACACACCCCTCTTCTTT
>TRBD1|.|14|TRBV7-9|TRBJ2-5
CASSSTTGPIQYFF
TGTGCCAGCAGCTCTACGACAGGGCCCATTCAGTACTTCTTC
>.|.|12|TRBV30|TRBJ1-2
CAWSVGNYGYAF
TGTGCCTGGAGTGTAGGGAACTATGGCTACGCCTTC
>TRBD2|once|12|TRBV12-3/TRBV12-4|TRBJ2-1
CASRLASAEQFF
TGTGCCAGCAGACTAGCGTCGGCTGAGCAGTTCTTC
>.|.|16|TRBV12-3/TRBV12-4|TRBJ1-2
CASSEVFTDIMEGYTF
TGTGCCAGCAGTGAAGTGTTTACAGATATTATGGAGGGCTACACCTTC
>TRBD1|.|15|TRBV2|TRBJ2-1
CASRIRTGPYNEQFF
TGTGCCAGCAGGATTAGGACAGGGCCGTACAATGAGCAGTTCTTC
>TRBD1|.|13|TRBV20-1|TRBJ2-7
CSARPDRDRTQYF
TGCAGTGCTAGACCTGATAGGGACAGAACCCAGTACTTC
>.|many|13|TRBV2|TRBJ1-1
CASTQGENTEAFF
TGTGCCAGCACTCAAGGGGAGAACACTGAAGCTTTCTTT
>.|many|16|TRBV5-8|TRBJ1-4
CASSLVRQSVGEKLFF
TGTGCCAGCAGCTTGGTCCGACAGTCGGTGGGCGAAAAACTGTTTTTT
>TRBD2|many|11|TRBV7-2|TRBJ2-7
CASSFGGFEYF
TGTGCCAGCAGCTTCGGGGGGTTCGAGTACTTC
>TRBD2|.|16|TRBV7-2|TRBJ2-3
CASSLGLTSQETQQYF
TGTGCCAGCAGCTTAGGATTGACTAGCCAAGAAACCCAGCAGTATTTT
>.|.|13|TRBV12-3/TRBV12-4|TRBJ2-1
CASSKDTYNEQFF
TGTGCCAGCAGCAAAGACACCTACAATGAGCAGTTCTTC
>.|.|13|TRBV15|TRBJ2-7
CATSTGNSNEQYF
TGTGCCACCAGCACAGGGAACTCCAACGAGCAGTACTTC
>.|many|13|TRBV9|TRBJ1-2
CASSVDSNYGYTF
TGTGCCAGCAGCGTCGACAGTAACTATGGCTACACCTTC
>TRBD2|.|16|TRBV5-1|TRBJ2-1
CASSLTAGGPSAEQFF
TGCGCCAGCAGCTTAACGGCGGGGGGGCCGTCCGCTGAGCAGTTCTTC
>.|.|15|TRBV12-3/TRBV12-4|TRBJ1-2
CAIFTPHLTNYGYTF
TGTGCCATCTTCACCCCACACCTTACTAACTATGGCTACACCTTC
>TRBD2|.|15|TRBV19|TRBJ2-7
CASSIRAGGIYEQYF
TGTGCCAGTAGTATAAGGGCGGGGGGGATCTACGAGCAGTACTTC
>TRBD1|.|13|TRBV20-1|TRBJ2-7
CSATGVSGYEQYF
TGCAGTGCAACAGGGGTCTCGGGCTACGAGCAGTACTTC
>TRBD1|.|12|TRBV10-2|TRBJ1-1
CASSVQGASAFF
TGCGCCAGCAGCGTACAGGGGGCCTCGGCTTTCTTT
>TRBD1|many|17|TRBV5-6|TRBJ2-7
CASSLTDRGPLSYEQYF
TGTGCCAGCAGCCTAACGGATAGGGGGCCCCTCTCCTACGAGCAGTACTTC
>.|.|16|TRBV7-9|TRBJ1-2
CASSLPRDGPNYGYTF
TGCGCCAGCAGCTTGCCCCGGGACGGACCTAACTATGGCTACACCTTC
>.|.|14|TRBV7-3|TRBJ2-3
CASSFLLGGGHNEF
TGTGCCAGCAGCTTCCTCCTTGGGGGGGGCCACAATGAGTTT
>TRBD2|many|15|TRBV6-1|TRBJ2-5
CASSARGGPSETQYF
TGTGCCAGCAGTGCCCGCGGGGGTCCCTCGGAGACCCAGTACTTC